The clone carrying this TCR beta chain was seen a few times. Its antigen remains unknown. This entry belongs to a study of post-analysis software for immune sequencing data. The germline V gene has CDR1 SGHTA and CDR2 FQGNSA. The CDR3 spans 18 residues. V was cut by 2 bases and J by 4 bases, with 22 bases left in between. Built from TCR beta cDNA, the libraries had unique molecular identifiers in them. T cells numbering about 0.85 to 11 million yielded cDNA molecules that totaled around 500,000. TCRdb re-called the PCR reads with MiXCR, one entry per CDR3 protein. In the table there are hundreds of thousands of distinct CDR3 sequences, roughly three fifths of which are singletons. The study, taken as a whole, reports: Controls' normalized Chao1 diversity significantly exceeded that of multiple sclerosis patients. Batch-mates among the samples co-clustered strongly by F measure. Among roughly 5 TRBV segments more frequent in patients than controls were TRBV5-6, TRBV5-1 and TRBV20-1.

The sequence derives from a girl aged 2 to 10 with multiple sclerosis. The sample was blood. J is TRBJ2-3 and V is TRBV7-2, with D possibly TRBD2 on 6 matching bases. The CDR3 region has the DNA TGTGCCAGCAGCTTACGGCCGTCGGTCGGGGGTTGGGCAGATACGCAGTATTTT. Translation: CASSLRPSVGGWADTQYF.